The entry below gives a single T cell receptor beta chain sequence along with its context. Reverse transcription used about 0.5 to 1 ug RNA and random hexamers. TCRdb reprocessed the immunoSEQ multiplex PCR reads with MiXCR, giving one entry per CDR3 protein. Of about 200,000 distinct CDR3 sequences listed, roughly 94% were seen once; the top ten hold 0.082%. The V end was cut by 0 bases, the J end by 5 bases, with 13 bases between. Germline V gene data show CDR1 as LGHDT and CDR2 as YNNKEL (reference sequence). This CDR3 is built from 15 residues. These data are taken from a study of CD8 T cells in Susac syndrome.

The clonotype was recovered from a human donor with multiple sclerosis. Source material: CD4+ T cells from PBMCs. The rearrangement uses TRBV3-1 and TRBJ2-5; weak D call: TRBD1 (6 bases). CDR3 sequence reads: CASSQDLGGRETQYF. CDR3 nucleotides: TGTGCCAGCAGCCAAGATCTTGGGGGCCGGGAGACCCAGTACTTC.